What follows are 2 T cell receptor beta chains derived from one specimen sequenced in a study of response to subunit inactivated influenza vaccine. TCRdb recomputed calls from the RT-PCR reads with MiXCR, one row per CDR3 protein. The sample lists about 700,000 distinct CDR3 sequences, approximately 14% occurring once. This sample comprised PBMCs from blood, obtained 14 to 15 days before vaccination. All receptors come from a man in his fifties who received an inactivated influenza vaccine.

The CDR3 is CASSTSGYPSYGYTF. Written as DNA, the CDR3 is TGTGCCAGCAGCACTTCAGGGTACCCCAGCTATGGCTACACCTTC. The rearrangement links TRBV7-8 to TRBJ1-2, with D perhaps matching TRBD1 (5 bases). The CDR3 totals 15 residues. CDR1 is SGHVS and CDR2 is FQNEAQ in the germline V gene. Between the trimmed V and J ends, which lost 5 bases and 4 bases, there was a span of 17 bases.

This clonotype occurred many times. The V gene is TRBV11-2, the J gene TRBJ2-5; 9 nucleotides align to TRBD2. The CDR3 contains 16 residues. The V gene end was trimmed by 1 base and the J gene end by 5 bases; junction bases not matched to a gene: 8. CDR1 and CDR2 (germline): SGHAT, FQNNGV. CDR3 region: CASSLVGRAGGETQYF. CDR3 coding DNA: TGTGCCAGCAGCTTAGTCGGCCGAGCGGGGGGTGAGACCCAGTACTTC.